The 21 T cell receptor beta chains given below trace back to one sample, sequenced in a study of blood T cell repertoires in COVID-19. Some clones are missing from TCRdb's copy, which holds only in-frame ones; the method was immunoSEQ multiplex PCR. The data hold roughly 330,000 clones, with 87% observed a single time. The sample consisted of PBMCs or T cells enriched from blood (not recorded which). These receptors were taken from a woman aged 25 to 39 who had recovered from COVID-19.

This chain uses TRBV3-1 (or the pseudogene TRBV3-2) with TRBJ2-7; no clear D gene. V was clipped by 2 bases and J by 2 bases, with 10 bases between them. CDR3 length equals 14 residues. CDR1 LGHDT and CDR2 YNNKEL come from the germline V gene (reference sequence). The CDR3 nucleotides read TGTGCCAGCAGCCAAAATATAGTCACCTACGAGCAGTACTTC. Translating gives CASSQNIVTYEQYF.

The chain uses TRBV6-1 and TRBJ2-4, with 8 bases that match TRBD1. Looked up from germline, CDR1 is MNHNS and CDR2 is SASEGT. With V trimmed by 3 bases and J by 6 bases, 10 bases remained unmatched. CDR3 length: 16 residues. The CDR3 protein is CASSEPDRVMANIQYF. CDR3 nucleotides: TGTGCCAGCAGTGAGCCGGACAGGGTTATGGCAAACATTCAGTACTTC.

CDR3: CASSPTTGVNNEQFF. For the CDR3, the DNA is TGCGCCAGCAGCCCAACCACAGGGGTTAACAATGAGCAGTTCTTC. V gene TRBV5-1 combines with J gene TRBJ2-1; 7 positions agree with TRBD1. The CDR3 contains 15 residues. Germline CDR1 and CDR2: SGHRS and YFSETQ. The J segment lost 5 bases and the V segment lost 4 bases, leaving 9 bases of the junction unmatched.

V usage is TRBV7-9 and J usage is TRBJ1-4, with D maybe TRBD1 (5 bases). Trimming shortened V by 5 bases and J by 7 bases, and 14 bases separated the two germline ends. CDR1 SEHNR and CDR2 FQNEAQ come from the germline V gene (reference sequence). The CDR3 totals 14 residues. CDR3 DNA sequence: TGTGCCAGCAGCCCGGGGGTCCCGTCTGAAAAACTGTTTTTT. Amino acids: CASSPGVPSEKLFF.

V is TRBV5-1 and J is TRBJ2-7; 7 positions agree with TRBD1. The CDR3 has 16 amino acids. J lost 5 bases, V lost 4 bases, and 15 bases had no gene match. CDR1 and CDR2 (germline): SGHRS, YFSETQ. Written as DNA, the CDR3 is TGCGCCAGCAGCCCCGAGGGGGCGGCGGAATTCCACGAGCAGTACTTC. Translated: CASSPEGAAEFHEQYF.

On this clone: Other nucleotide sequences in the sample specify the same CDR3. This rearrangement joins TRBV18 to TRBJ1-5; TRBD1 matches at 9 bases. V gave up 3 bases and J gave up 4 bases; unmatched junction bases: 1. The CDR3 has 14 residues. The V gene's germline CDR1 is KGHSH and CDR2 LQKENI. The CDR3 loop reads CASSPGTGNQPQHF. The CDR3, as DNA: TGTGCCAGCTCACCGGGGACAGGGAATCAGCCCCAGCATTTT.

This clone occurred a few times. The V and J genes are TRBV30 and TRBJ1-1, with TRBD1 matching 10 bases. The CDR3 totals 18 residues. V lost 2 bases, J lost 3 bases, and 15 bases stayed unmatched. Germline assignment: CDR1 GTSNPN and CDR2 SVGIG (reference sequence). Here the CDR3 reads CAWSTHRDRGRLYTEAFF. The CDR3 DNA sequence: TGTGCCTGGAGTACCCACCGGGACAGGGGACGCCTCTACACTGAAGCTTTCTTT.

The CDR3 here is CASSLRPSGGELFF. Here the CDR3 DNA reads TGTGCCAGCAGCCTACGCCCCTCCGGCGGGGAGCTGTTTTTT. The rearrangement uses TRBV7-3 and TRBJ2-2; D not resolved. The V end lost 5 bases, the J end lost 7 bases, and 14 bases lay between the germline ends. Germline-derived CDR1 and CDR2 are SGHTA and FQGTGA. CDR3 length: 14 amino acids.

This chain uses TRBV7-4 with TRBJ1-5; D is uncertain. Germline V gene data show CDR1 as SGHVT and CDR2 as SQSDAQ. CDR3 size: 10 residues. Trimming shortened V by 6 bases and J by 11 bases, and 8 bases separated the two germline ends. This CDR3 is CASRSSAQHF. CDR3 in DNA: TGTGCCAGCAGATCGTCGGCCCAGCATTTT.

The rearrangement uses TRBV9 and TRBJ1-1; no reliable D call. The CDR3 is 13 residues long. The germline CDR1 and CDR2 sequences are SGDLS and YYNGEE. Trimming shortened V by 6 bases and J by 4 bases, and 13 bases separated the two germline ends. The CDR3 here is CASNPWGGTEAFF. The CDR3 bases are TGTGCCAGCAACCCGTGGGGAGGCACTGAAGCTTTCTTT.

The chain couples TRBV11-1 to TRBJ1-4; D call uncertain. The ends were cut back, 2 bases at V and 15 bases at J, with 22 bases in the middle. The germline V gene encodes CDR1 SGHAT and CDR2 FQDESV (reference sequence). CDR3 length: 15 residues. The CDR3 here is CASSLSSTVEGLVFF. The CDR3 nucleotides read TGTGCCAGCAGCTTATCGTCGACGGTCGAAGGACTGGTGTTTTTT. Full variable domain (outside the CDR3, taken from reference TRBV11-1 and TRBJ1-4): EAEVAQSPRYKITEKSQAVAFWCDPISGHATLYWYRQILGQGPELLVQFQDESVVDDSQLPKDRFSAERLKGVDSTLKIQPAELGDSAMYLCASSLSSTVEGLVFFGSGTQLSVL.

Points on this clone: Other DNA sequences in the same sample also yield this CDR3. The chain recombines TRBV6-5 with TRBJ2-2; D might be TRBD1 (6 bases). The V and J ends lost 5 bases and 1 base respectively, with 8 bases between them. Germline lookup yields CDR1 MNHEY and CDR2 SVGAGI. The CDR3 is 14 amino acids. CDR3 nucleotides: TGTGCCAGCAGTCCGGGACAGAACACCGGGGAGCTGTTTTTT. This gives the protein CASSPGQNTGELFF.

The rearrangement joins TRBV7-9 to TRBJ1-6; perhaps TRBD1 as D (6 bases). V dropped 4 bases and J dropped 9 bases, with 13 bases sitting between them. From germline, CDR1 is SEHNR and CDR2 FQNEAQ (reference sequence). The CDR3 has 14 residues. CDR3 sequence reads: CASSSSGVGSPLHF. The DNA of the CDR3 is TGTGCCAGCAGCTCGTCAGGGGTGGGTTCACCCCTCCACTTT.

The V gene is TRBV14, the J gene TRBJ1-6; 7 bases fit TRBD1. V shed 0 bases, J shed 4 bases, and the junction held 6 bases outside the gene matches. The CDR3 totals 17 residues. Germline CDR1 and CDR2: SGHDN and FVKESK. As DNA, the CDR3 is TGTGCCAGCAGCCAAGATGTGGGGACAGCTTATAATTCACCCCTCCACTTT. It translates to CASSQDVGTAYNSPLHF. Drawing the rest from reference TRBV14 and TRBJ1-6, the complete variable domain is EAGVTQFPSHSVIEKGQTVTLRCDPISGHDNLYWYRRVMGKEIKFLLHFVKESKQDESGMPNNRFLAERTGGTYSTLKVQPAELEDSGVYFCASSQDVGTAYNSPLHFGNGTRLTVT.

The chain recombines TRBV3-1 (or the pseudogene TRBV3-2) with TRBJ2-3; the match to TRBD1 covers 8 bases. Unmatched junction bases numbered 10, after V lost 1 base and J lost 4 bases. This CDR3 region has 17 residues. The germline V gene has CDR1 LGHDT and CDR2 YNNKEL (reference sequence). The CDR3 nucleotides read TGTGCCAGCAGCCAAGTTTTTCAGGGGGCGGAATCAGATACGCAGTATTTT. It encodes CASSQVFQGAESDTQYF.

V is TRBV9 and J is TRBJ2-7, with D unclear. V lost 0 bases to trimming and J lost 0 bases, with 10 bases between them. From germline, CDR1 is SGDLS and CDR2 YYNGEE. The CDR3 consists of 15 residues. In DNA form, the CDR3 reads TGTGCCAGCAGCGTAGACCTCGCGGTCTCCTACGAGCAGTACTTC. Translated: CASSVDLAVSYEQYF.

The rearrangement uses TRBV20-1 and TRBJ1-1; possibly TRBD1 for D (5 bases). This CDR3 is 11 amino acids long. Germline V gene lookup returns CDR1 DFQATT and CDR2 SNEGSKA (reference sequence). Trimming took off 5 bases at V and 10 bases at J, with 14 bases between the two ends. DNA for the CDR3: TGCAGTGCTCAGACAGTACCGGGAGCTTTCTTT. Translated: CSAQTVPGAFF.

The chain is built from TRBV9 and TRBJ2-3, with TRBD2 as a possible D gene (5 bases). In germline, CDR1 is SGDLS, CDR2 YYNGEE. The CDR3 contains 13 residues. Trimming cost V 5 bases and J 6 bases, with 13 bases left between them. CDR3 protein: CASSDYSRDTQYF. For the CDR3, the DNA is TGTGCCAGCAGTGACTACTCTCGGGATACGCAGTATTTT.

This clone was picked up one time. This chain uses TRBV2 with TRBJ2-2, with 7 positions matching TRBD2. From germline, CDR1 is SNHLY and CDR2 FYNNEI. The CDR3 runs to 14 residues. The V and J ends lost 6 bases and 1 base, in that order; junction bases with no gene match: 2. This chain's CDR3 is CASSPSGNTGELFF. The CDR3 bases are TGTGCCAGCAGCCCTAGCGGGAACACCGGGGAGCTGTTTTTT.

The chain carries TRBV28 and TRBJ2-6, with TRBD1 matching 7 bases. Looked up from germline, CDR1 is MDHEN and CDR2 is SYDVKM. Trimming cost V 7 bases and J 4 bases; bases outside gene matches: 16. This CDR3 comprises 18 residues. CDR3 DNA sequence: TGTGCCAGCAACCCCCGGACAGGCCCCCCCCGCGGGGCCAACGTCCTGACTTTC. It specifies CASNPRTGPPRGANVLTF. Full variable domain (missing parts from reference TRBV28 and TRBJ2-6): DVKVTQSSRYLVKRTGEKVFLECVQDMDHENMFWYRQDPGLGLRLIYFSYDVKMKEKGDIPEGYSVSREKKERFSLILESASTNQTSMYLCASNPRTGPPRGANVLTFGAGSRLTVL.

This clone was seen just once. The J gene is TRBJ1-6, the V gene TRBV18, with a possible D match to TRBD1 (5 bases). The length of the CDR3 is 17 residues. Per the germline V gene, CDR1 is KGHSH and CDR2 is LQKENI. Trimming removed 0 bases from V and 5 bases from J, with 14 bases in between. CDR3: CASSPPGWDSNNSPLHF. CDR3 nucleotides: TGTGCCAGCTCACCACCGGGCTGGGACTCTAATAATTCACCCCTCCACTTT.